What follows is one TCR beta chain and its context. The CDR3 extends over 17 amino acids. Germline lookup yields CDR1 SGHAT and CDR2 FQNNGV. Trimming at V came to 5 bases and at J to 0 bases, leaving 11 bases not matched to a gene. The study ran its PCR with 60 Vbeta and 13 Jbeta primers. TCRdb keeps only in-frame clones here, not all; method: immunoSEQ multiplex PCR. The sample yields 150,000 to 200,000 clones, more than 60% seen once. This sample is drawn from a study of cytomegalovirus exposure and HLA in healthy donors. The TCR comes from a man younger than 35 in good health and CMV-seropositive. The rearrangement joins TRBV11-2 to TRBJ2-3; 7 nucleotides line up with TRBD2. The sequencing input was PBMCs. In DNA form, the CDR3 reads TGTGCCAGCAGCCCGGGGAGGGTAGCGGGTAGCACAGATACGCAGTATTTT. Amino acid sequence: CASSPGRVAGSTDTQYF.